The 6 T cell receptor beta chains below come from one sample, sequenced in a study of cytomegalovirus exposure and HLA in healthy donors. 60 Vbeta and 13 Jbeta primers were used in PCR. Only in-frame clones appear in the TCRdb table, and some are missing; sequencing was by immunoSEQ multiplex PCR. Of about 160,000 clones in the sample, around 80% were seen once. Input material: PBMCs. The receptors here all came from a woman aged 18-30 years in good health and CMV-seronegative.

CDR3 protein: CASSYGQGGYGYTF. CDR3 sequence (DNA): TGTGCCAGCAGCTATGGACAGGGAGGCTATGGCTACACCTTC. The chain has TRBV5-4 and TRBJ1-2, with 8 positions matching TRBD1. After removal of 3 bases from V and 4 bases from J, the junction contained 5 bases not matched to a gene. The germline V gene has CDR1 SGHNT and CDR2 YYREEE (reference sequence). The CDR3 runs 14 residues.

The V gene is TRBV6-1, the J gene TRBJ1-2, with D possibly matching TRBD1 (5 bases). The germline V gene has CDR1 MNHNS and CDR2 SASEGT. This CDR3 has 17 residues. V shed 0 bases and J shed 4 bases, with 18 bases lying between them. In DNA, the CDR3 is TGTGCCAGCAGTGAAGCGGCAGGGCCTTCATTCTTCTATGGCTACACCTTC. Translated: CASSEAAGPSFFYGYTF.

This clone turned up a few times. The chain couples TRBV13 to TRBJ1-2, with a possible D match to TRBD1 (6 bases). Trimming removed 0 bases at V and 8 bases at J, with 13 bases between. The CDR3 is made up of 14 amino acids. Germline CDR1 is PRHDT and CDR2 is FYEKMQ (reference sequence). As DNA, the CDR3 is TGTGCCAGCAGCTTAGGTGCAGGGGCGAAAGGCTACACCTTC. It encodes CASSLGAGAKGYTF.

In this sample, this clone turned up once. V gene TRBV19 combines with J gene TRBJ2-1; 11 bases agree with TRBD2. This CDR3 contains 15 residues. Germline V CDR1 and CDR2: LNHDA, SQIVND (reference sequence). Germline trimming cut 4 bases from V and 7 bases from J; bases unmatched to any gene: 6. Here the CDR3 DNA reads TGTGCCAGTAGTACTCAGACTAGCGGGAAAAATGAGCAGTTCTTC. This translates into CASSTQTSGKNEQFF.

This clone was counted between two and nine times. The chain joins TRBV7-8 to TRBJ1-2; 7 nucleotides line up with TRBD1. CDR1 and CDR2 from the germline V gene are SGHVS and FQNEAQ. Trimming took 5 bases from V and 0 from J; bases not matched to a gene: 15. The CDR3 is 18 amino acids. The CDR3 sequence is CASSPLGQGVSPNYGYTF. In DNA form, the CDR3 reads TGTGCCAGCAGCCCCTTAGGGCAGGGGGTTAGCCCTAACTATGGCTACACCTTC.

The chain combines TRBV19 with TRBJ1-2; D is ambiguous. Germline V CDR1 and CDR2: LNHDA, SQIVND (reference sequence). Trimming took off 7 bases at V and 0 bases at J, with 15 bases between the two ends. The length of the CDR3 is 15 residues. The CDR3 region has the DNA TGTGCCAGTAAGGAGGATTGGGAAGCTAACTATGGCTACACCTTC. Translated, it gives CASKEDWEANYGYTF.